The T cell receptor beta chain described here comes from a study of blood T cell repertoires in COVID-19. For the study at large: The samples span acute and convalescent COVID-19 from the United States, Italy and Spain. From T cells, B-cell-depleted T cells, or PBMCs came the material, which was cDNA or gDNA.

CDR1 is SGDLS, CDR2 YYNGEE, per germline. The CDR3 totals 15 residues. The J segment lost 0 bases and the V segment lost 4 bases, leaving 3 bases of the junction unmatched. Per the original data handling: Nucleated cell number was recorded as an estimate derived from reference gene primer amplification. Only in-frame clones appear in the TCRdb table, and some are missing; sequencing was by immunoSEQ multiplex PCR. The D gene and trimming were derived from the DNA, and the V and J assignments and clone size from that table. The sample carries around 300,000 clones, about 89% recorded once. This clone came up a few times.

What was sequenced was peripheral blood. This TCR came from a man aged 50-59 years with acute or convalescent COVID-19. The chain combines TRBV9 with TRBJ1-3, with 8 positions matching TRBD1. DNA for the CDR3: TGTGCCAGCAGCCCAGGGGGCTACTCTGGAAACACCATATATTTT. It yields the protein CASSPGGYSGNTIYF.